This T cell receptor beta chain comes out of a study of blood T cell repertoires in COVID-19. Under the authors' procedure: Nucleated cell number was recorded as an estimate derived from reference gene primer amplification. Generated by immunoSEQ multiplex PCR, the TCRdb table keeps only in-frame clones and is missing some. Clone size and the V and J calls come from that table; the DNA yielded D and trimming. The table has around 140,000 clones, around 81% seen once. Germline CDR1 and CDR2: SGHTA and FQGNSA. CDR3 length equals 15 residues. V was clipped by 5 bases and J by 6 bases, with 16 bases between them.

This chain uses TRBV7-2 with TRBJ2-2; D may be TRBD2 (5 bases). The sample comprised peripheral blood. The clonotype comes from a woman aged 55-75 years with active or convalescent COVID-19. CDR3 coding DNA: TGTGCCAGCAGCCCAGACTGGTCTAGCCCCGGGGAGCTGTTTTTT. This sequence encodes CASSPDWSSPGELFF.